This TCR beta chain was sequenced for a study of T cell responses to AZD1222 COVID-19 vaccine. In germline, CDR1 is SEHNR, CDR2 FQNEAQ (reference sequence). This CDR3 comprises 14 residues. Trimming at V came to 1 base and at J to 6 bases, leaving 1 base not matched to a gene. Using immunoSEQ multiplex PCR, the repertoire was profiled, and TCRdb retains in-frame clones only, with some absent. The sample records fewer than 200,000 clones, 85% to 90% being singletons. The sequence was collected from an adult in good health. V and J are TRBV7-9 and TRBJ2-3; 10 bases fit TRBD2. The sample consisted of peripheral blood, taken on day 0 of AZD1222 vaccination. The DNA of the CDR3 is TGTGCCAGCAGCTTAGAGGGACTAGCGGATACGCAGTATTTT. As protein: CASSLEGLADTQYF. Full variable domain (rest looked up from reference TRBV7-9 and TRBJ2-3): DTGVSQNPRHKITKRGQNVTFRCDPISEHNRLYWYRQTLGQGPEFLTYFQNEAQLEKSRLLSDRFSAERPKGSFSTLEIQRTEQGDSAMYLCASSLEGLADTQYFGPGTRLTVL.